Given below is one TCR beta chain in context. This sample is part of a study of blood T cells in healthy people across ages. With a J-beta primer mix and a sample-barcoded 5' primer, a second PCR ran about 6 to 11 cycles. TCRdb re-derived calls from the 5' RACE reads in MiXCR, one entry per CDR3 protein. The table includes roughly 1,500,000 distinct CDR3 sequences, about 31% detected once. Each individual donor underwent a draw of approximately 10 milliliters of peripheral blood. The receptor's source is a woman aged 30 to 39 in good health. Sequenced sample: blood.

In nucleotides, the CDR3 is TGCGCCAGCAGCTTTCGGACTAGCGGGGGAAAGCGAGAGACCCAGTACTTC. Translated, it gives CASSFRTSGGKRETQYF. The chain uses TRBV5-1 and TRBJ2-5; TRBD2 agrees at 13 bases. V shed 2 bases and J 4 bases; nucleotides not matched to a gene: 8. CDR3 length: 17 residues. Per the germline V gene, CDR1 is SGHRS and CDR2 is YFSETQ.